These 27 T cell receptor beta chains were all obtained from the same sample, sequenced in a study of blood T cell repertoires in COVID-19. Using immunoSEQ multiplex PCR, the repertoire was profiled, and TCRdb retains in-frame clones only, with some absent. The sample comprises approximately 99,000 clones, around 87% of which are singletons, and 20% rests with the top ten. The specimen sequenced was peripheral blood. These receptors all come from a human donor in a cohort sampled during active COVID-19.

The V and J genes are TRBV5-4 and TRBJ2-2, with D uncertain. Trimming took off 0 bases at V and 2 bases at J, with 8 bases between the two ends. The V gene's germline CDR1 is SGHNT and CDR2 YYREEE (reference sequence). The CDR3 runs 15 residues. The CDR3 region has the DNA TGTGCCAGCAGCTTGGATATGACTAACACCGGGGAGCTGTTTTTT. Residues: CASSLDMTNTGELFF.

The CDR3 bases are TGTGCCAGCAGTTACGGAGTTAATGTATACAATGAGCAGTTCTTC. Protein sequence: CASSYGVNVYNEQFF. The chain recombines TRBV27 with TRBJ2-1; D remains ambiguous. V lost 4 bases, J lost 4 bases, and 14 bases lay in between. There are 15 residues in the CDR3. Germline CDR1 reads MNHEY; CDR2 reads SMNVEV (reference sequence).

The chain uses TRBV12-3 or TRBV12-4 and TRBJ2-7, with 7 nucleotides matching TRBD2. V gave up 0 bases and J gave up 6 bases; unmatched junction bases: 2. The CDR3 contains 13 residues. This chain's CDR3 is CASSLAGGAEQYF. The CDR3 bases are TGTGCCAGCAGTTTAGCGGGAGGGGCCGAGCAGTACTTC.

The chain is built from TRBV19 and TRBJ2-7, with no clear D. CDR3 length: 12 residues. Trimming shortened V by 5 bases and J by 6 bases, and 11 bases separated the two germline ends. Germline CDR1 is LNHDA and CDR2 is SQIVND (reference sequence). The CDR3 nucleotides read TGTGCCAGTAGTGCCCCCTTCGGCGAGCAGTACTTC. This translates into CASSAPFGEQYF.

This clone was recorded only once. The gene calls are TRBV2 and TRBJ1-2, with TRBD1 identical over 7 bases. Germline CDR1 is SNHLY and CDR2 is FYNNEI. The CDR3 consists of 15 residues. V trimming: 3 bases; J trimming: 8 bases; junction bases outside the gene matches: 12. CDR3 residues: CASSDVQGEVGGYTF. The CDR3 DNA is TGTGCCAGCAGTGATGTCCAGGGGGAAGTTGGGGGCTACACCTTC.

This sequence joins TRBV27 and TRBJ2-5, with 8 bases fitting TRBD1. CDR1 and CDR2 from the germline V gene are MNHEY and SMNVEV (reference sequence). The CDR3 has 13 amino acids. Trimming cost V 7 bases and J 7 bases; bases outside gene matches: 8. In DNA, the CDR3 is TGTGCCAGCAAGAAACAGGGGGATGTGACCCAGTACTTC. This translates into CASKKQGDVTQYF.

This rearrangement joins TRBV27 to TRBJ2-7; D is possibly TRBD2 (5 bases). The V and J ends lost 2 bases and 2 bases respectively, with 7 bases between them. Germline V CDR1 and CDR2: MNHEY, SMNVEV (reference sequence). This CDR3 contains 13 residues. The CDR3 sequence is CASSLGETYEQYF. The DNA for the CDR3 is TGTGCCAGCAGTTTAGGGGAGACCTACGAGCAGTACTTC.

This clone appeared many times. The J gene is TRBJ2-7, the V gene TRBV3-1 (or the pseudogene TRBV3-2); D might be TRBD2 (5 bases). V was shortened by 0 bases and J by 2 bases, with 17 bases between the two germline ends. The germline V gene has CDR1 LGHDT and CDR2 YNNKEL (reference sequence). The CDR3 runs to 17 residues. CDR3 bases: TGTGCCAGCAGCCAAGATGGAGGTGGGTTCCCCACCTACGAGCAGTACTTC. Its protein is CASSQDGGGFPTYEQYF.

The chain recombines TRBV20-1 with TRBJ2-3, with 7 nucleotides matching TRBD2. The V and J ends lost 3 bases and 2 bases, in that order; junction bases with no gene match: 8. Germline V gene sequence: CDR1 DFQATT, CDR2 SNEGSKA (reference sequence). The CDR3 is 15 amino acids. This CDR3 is CSASSRLADTDTQYF. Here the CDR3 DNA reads TGCAGTGCTAGTAGTCGCCTAGCGGACACAGATACGCAGTATTTT.

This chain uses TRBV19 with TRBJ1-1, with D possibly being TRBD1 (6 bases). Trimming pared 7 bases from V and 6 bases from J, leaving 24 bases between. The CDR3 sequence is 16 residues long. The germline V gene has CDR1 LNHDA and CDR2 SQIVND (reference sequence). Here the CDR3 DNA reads TGTGCCAGTACCATAGGGACGGGGACATGGGTACCTGAAGCTTTCTTT. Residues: CASTIGTGTWVPEAFF.

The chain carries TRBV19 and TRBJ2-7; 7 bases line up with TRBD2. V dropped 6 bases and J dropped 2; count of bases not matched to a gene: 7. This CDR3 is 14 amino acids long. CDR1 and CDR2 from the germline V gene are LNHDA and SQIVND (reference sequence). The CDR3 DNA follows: TGTGCCAGTAGCCCCGGGACTACGGCCTACGAGCAGTACTTC. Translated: CASSPGTTAYEQYF.

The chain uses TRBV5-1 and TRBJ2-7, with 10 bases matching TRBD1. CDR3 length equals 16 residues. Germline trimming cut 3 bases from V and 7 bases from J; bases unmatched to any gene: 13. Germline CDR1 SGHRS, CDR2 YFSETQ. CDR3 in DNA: TGCGCCAGCAGCTCCCTTCCTCGACAGGGGGCAGAGGAGCAGTACTTC. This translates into CASSSLPRQGAEEQYF.

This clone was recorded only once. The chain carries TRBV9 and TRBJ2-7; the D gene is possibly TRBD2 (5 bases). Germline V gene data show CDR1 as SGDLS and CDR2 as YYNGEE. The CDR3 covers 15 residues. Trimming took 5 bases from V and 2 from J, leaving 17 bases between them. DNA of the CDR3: TGTGCCAGCAGGCCCTCCCTCAGCGGTCCCTACGAGCAGTACTTC. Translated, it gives CASRPSLSGPYEQYF. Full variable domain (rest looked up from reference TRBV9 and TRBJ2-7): DSGVTQTPKHLITATGQRVTLRCSPRSGDLSVYWYQQSLDQGLQFLIQYYNGEERAKGNILERFSAQQFPDLHSELNLSSLELGDSALYFCASRPSLSGPYEQYFGPGTRLTVT.

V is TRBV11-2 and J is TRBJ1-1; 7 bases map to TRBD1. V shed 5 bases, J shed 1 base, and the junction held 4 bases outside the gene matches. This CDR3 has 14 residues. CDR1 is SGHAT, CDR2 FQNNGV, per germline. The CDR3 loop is CASSTRTGNTEAFF. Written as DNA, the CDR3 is TGTGCCAGCAGCACCCGGACAGGGAACACTGAAGCTTTCTTT.

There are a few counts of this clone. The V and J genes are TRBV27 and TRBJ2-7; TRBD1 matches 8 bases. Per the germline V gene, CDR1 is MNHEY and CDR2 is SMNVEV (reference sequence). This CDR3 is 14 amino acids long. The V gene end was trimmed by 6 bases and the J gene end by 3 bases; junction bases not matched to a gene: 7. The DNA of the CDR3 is TGTGCCAGCAGAATGACAGGGGCAATCTACGAGCAGTACTTC. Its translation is CASRMTGAIYEQYF.

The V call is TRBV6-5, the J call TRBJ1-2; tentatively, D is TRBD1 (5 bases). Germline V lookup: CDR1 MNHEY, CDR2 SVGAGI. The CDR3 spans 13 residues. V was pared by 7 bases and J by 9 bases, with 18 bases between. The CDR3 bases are TGTGCCAGCATAGGGCGCAGGGAAAGCAGCTACACCTTC. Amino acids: CASIGRRESSYTF.

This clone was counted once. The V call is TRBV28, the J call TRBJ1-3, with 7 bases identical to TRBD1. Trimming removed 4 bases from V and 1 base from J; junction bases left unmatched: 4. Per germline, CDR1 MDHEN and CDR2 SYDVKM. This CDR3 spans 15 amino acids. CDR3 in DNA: TGTGCCAGCAGTTGGGACAGTACTTCTGGAAACACCATATATTTT. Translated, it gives CASSWDSTSGNTIYF.

The CDR3 DNA follows: TGTGCCAGCAGCTCAAACCTAGGGGCTGAAGCTTTCTTT. This translates into CASSSNLGAEAFF. The genes are TRBV9 and TRBJ1-1, with a tentative D call TRBD1 (5 bases). The CDR3 length is 13 residues. The V and J ends lost 4 bases and 6 bases respectively, with 13 bases between them. CDR1 and CDR2 (germline): SGDLS, YYNGEE.

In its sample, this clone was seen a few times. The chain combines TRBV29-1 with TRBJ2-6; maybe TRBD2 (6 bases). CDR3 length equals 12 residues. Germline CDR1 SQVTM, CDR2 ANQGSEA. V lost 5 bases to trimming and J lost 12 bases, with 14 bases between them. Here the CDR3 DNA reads TGCAGCGTTCCGGGACTGGCCGGCGTCCTGACTTTC. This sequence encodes CSVPGLAGVLTF.

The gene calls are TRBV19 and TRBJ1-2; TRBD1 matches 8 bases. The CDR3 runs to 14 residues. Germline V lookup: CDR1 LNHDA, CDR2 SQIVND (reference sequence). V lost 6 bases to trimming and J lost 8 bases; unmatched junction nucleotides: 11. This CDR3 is CASRKGQVVSGYTF. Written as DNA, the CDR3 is TGTGCCAGTAGAAAGGGACAGGTAGTGAGCGGCTACACCTTC.

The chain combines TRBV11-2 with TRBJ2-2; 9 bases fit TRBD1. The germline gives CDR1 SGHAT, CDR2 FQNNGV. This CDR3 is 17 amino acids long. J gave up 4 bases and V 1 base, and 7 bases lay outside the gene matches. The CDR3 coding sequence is TGTGCCAGCAGCTTAGCGGGGGACAGGGAGAGCACCGGGGAGCTGTTTTTT. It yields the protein CASSLAGDRESTGELFF. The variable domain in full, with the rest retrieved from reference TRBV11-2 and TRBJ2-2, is EAGVAQSPRYKIIEKRQSVAFWCNPISGHATLYWYQQILGQGPKLLIQFQNNGVVDDSQLPKDRFSAERLKGVDSTLKIQPAKLEDSAVYLCASSLAGDRESTGELFFGEGSRLTVL.

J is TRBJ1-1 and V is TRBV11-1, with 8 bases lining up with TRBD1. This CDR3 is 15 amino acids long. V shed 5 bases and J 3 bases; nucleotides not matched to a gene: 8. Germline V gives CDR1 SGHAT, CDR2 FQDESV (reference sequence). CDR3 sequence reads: CASSVNRGRDTEAFF. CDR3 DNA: TGTGCCAGCAGCGTGAACAGGGGGAGGGACACTGAAGCTTTCTTT.

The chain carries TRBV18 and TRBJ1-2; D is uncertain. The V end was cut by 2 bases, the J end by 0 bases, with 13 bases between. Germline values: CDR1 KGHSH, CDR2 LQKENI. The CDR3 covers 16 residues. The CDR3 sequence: CASSPSSRGTNYGYTF. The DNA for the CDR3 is TGTGCCAGCTCACCATCTAGCCGGGGAACTAACTATGGCTACACCTTC.

CDR3 DNA sequence: TGTGCCAGCTCACCAAGCGCCCCAGGGACTAATGAAAAACTGTTTTTT. Its translation is CASSPSAPGTNEKLFF. The chain couples TRBV18 to TRBJ1-4; D may be TRBD1 (5 bases). Trimming took 2 bases from V and 2 from J, leaving 12 bases between them. There are 16 residues in the CDR3. Per germline, CDR1 KGHSH and CDR2 LQKENI.

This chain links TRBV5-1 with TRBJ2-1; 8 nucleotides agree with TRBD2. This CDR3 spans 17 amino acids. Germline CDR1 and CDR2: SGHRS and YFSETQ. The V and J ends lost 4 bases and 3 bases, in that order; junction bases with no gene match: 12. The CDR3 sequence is CASSPAVRLAGYNEQFF. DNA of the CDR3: TGCGCCAGCAGCCCGGCGGTGAGGCTAGCGGGCTACAATGAGCAGTTCTTC.

The CDR3 DNA sequence: TGTGCCAGCGGACGGGACAGGGGCCACGAGCAGTACTTC. Amino acid sequence: CASGRDRGHEQYF. J is TRBJ2-7 and V is TRBV6-5; 10 nucleotides align to TRBD1. CDR3 length equals 13 residues. Germline trimming cut 8 bases from V and 5 bases from J; bases unmatched to any gene: 6. Germline loops: CDR1 MNHEY, CDR2 SVGAGI.

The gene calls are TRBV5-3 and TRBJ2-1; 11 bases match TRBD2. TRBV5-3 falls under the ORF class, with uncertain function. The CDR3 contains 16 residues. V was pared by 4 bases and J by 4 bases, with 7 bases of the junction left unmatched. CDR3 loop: CARSHLLAGGYNEQFF. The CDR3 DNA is TGTGCCAGAAGCCACCTCCTAGCGGGAGGTTACAATGAGCAGTTCTTC.